The 24 T cell receptor beta chains listed next were all sequenced from one sample in a study of blood T cells in healthy people across ages. Then a second PCR, running about 6 to 11 cycles, was carried out with a sample-barcoded 5' primer and a J-beta primer mix. TCRdb re-derived calls from the 5' RACE reads in MiXCR, one entry per CDR3 protein. The profile shows around 1,000,000 distinct CDR3 sequences, around two fifths of them singletons. Sequenced sample: blood. The receptors shown here come from a man aged 18 to 35 in good health.

The rearrangement uses TRBV10-3 and TRBJ1-1; possibly TRBD1 for D (6 bases). CDR1 ENHRY and CDR2 SYGVKD come from the germline V gene. The CDR3 has 15 amino acids. Trimming pared 7 bases from V and 5 bases from J, leaving 20 bases between. CDR3 sequence reads: CAITGVGGGKTEAFF. In nucleotides, the CDR3 is TGTGCCATCACGGGAGTGGGGGGCGGAAAGACTGAAGCTTTCTTT.

The V and J genes are TRBV2 and TRBJ2-4; D possibly uses TRBD1 or TRBD2 (5 bases each). The assigned J gene may be wrong: the sequence end matches TRBJ2-7 better. CDR1 SNHLY and CDR2 FYNNEI come from the germline V gene. The CDR3 consists of 15 residues. The CDR3 DNA is TGTGCCAGCAGTGGACACCGTACGGGGCTAGGCGAGCAGTACTTC. This sequence encodes CASSGHRTGLGEQYF.

This chain uses TRBV12-3 or TRBV12-4 with TRBJ2-3, with D possibly TRBD2 on 5 matching bases. Trimming pared 6 bases from V and 4 bases from J, leaving 11 bases between. The CDR3 covers 13 residues. CDR3 sequence (DNA): TGTGCCAGCAGGGAAGGAGGATCAGATACGCAGTATTTT. Translated, it gives CASREGGSDTQYF.

Turning to this clonotype: At one of its ends the junction is not consistent with the germline gene, which may arise from a read error. The chain recombines TRBV29-1 with TRBJ1-6; no definite D call. CDR3 length: 15 amino acids. CDR1 and CDR2 (germline): SQVTM, ANQGSEA. The CDR3 DNA follows: TGCAGCGCCTCCGAGGGAAATGCGGAGAATTCACCCCCCCACTTT. It specifies CSASEGNAENSPPHF.

The rearrangement links TRBV4-2 to TRBJ1-1; D is undetermined. The CDR3 consists of 14 residues. The V and J ends lost 6 bases and 5 bases respectively, with 16 bases between them. Germline V lookup: CDR1 LGHNA, CDR2 YNFKEQ. This CDR3 reads CASSREVITTEAFF. The CDR3 DNA reads TGTGCCAGCAGTCGAGAGGTAATCACGACTGAAGCTTTCTTT.

This clonotype has just a few counts. The chain recombines TRBV6-6 with TRBJ2-7; 7 nucleotides line up with TRBD1. Germline V gene lookup returns CDR1 MNHNY and CDR2 SVGAGI (reference sequence). V was clipped by 6 bases and J by 3 bases; unmatched bases: 8. The CDR3 is made up of 14 amino acids. The CDR3 loop reads CASRQRQGYYEQYF. The CDR3 DNA sequence: TGTGCCAGCAGGCAACGACAGGGTTACTACGAGCAGTACTTC.

The rearrangement joins TRBV12-3 or TRBV12-4 to TRBJ1-1; D gene unclear. The CDR3 loop spans 15 amino acids. The ends were cut back, 3 bases at V and 2 bases at J, with 13 bases in the middle. The CDR3 is CASSFSWGSNTEAFF. In nucleotides, the CDR3 is TGTGCCAGCAGTTTTTCGTGGGGAAGCAACACTGAAGCTTTCTTT.

CDR3 DNA sequence: TGTGCCAGCAGGCCCGTGGGCACGAATTCACCCCTCCACTTT. Residues: CASRPVGTNSPLHF. The chain joins TRBV25-1 to TRBJ1-6; D gene uncertain. CDR3 length equals 14 residues. Germline V gene lookup returns CDR1 MGHDK and CDR2 SYGVNS. The V and J ends lost 6 bases and 7 bases respectively, with 13 bases between them.

This clonotype showed up just a few times. The rearrangement joins TRBV20-1 to TRBJ2-5; 13 bases are a match to TRBD2. V was pared by 3 bases and J by 2 bases, with 18 bases of the junction left unmatched. Germline V gene lookup returns CDR1 DFQATT and CDR2 SNEGSKA (reference sequence). This CDR3 region has 20 residues. CDR3 sequence (DNA): TGCAGTGCTAGCGCAAAACTAGCGGGGGGGCCCCTGGCTTATCAAGAGACCCAGTACTTC. Residues: CSASAKLAGGPLAYQETQYF.

V gene TRBV20-1 combines with J gene TRBJ2-3; weak D call: TRBD1 (5 bases). Germline V gene lookup returns CDR1 DFQATT and CDR2 SNEGSKA (reference sequence). The CDR3 spans 15 residues. V gave up 1 base and J gave up 0 bases, with 11 bases separating them. The CDR3 region is CSARAGHSSTDTQYF. CDR3 coding DNA: TGCAGTGCTAGAGCAGGACACTCTAGCACAGATACGCAGTATTTT.

The chain links TRBV10-3 to TRBJ2-2; possible D gene TRBD2, 7 bases. V was shortened by 6 bases and J by 2 bases, with 13 bases between the two germline ends. CDR3 length: 15 residues. Germline-derived CDR1 and CDR2 are ENHRY and SYGVKD. The CDR3 spells CAISWGGSNTGELFF. The CDR3 nucleotides are TGTGCCATCAGCTGGGGGGGCTCTAACACCGGGGAGCTGTTTTTT.

Ten or more counts support this clonotype. This chain joins TRBV29-1 and TRBJ2-1, with D perhaps being TRBD1 or TRBD2 (5 bases each). V was shortened by 7 bases and J by 5 bases, with 9 bases between the two germline ends. The CDR3 loop spans 11 amino acids. Germline assignment: CDR1 SQVTM and CDR2 ANQGSEA. Here the CDR3 DNA reads TGCAGCGGGGACGACCACAATGAGCAGTTCTTC. This gives the protein CSGDDHNEQFF.

The chain carries TRBV4-2 and TRBJ1-2; 9 bases map to TRBD1. Trimming removed 0 bases from V and 4 bases from J; junction bases left unmatched: 3. CDR3 size: 15 residues. The germline CDR1 and CDR2 sequences are LGHNA and YNFKEQ. The CDR3 is CASSQEGQGTYGYTF. The CDR3 region has the DNA TGTGCCAGCAGCCAAGAAGGACAGGGGACCTATGGCTACACCTTC.

In this sample, this clonotype turned up a few times. The genes are TRBV13 and TRBJ1-6, with a tentative D call TRBD1 (6 bases). V was trimmed by 5 bases and J by 6 bases, leaving 17 bases between them. The CDR3 loop spans 16 amino acids. CDR1 and CDR2 from the germline V gene are PRHDT and FYEKMQ (reference sequence). The DNA of the CDR3 is TGTGCCAGCAGCCTTACAGGGAGTGGGAGTAATTCACCCCTCCACTTT. It translates to CASSLTGSGSNSPLHF.

This clonotype was seen more than once but under ten times. The chain recombines TRBV9 with TRBJ2-6; no definite D call. Trimming shortened V by 0 bases and J by 6 bases, and 13 bases separated the two germline ends. The CDR3 extends over 16 amino acids. CDR1 and CDR2 from the germline V gene are SGDLS and YYNGEE. CDR3 DNA sequence: TGTGCCAGCAGCGTAGAAGTGCGCTCGGAGGCCAACGTCCTGACTTTC. Translated, it gives CASSVEVRSEANVLTF.

This clonotype appeared a few times. The V call is TRBV20-1, the J call TRBJ2-1, with D maybe TRBD2 (6 bases). This CDR3 is built from 17 residues. V lost 1 base and J 2 bases, leaving 18 bases between the germline ends. Germline V lookup: CDR1 DFQATT, CDR2 SNEGSKA (reference sequence). The CDR3 sequence is CSARGFASEGTYNEQFF. DNA of the CDR3: TGCAGTGCTAGAGGATTTGCTAGCGAGGGGACCTACAATGAGCAGTTCTTC.

The chain uses TRBV7-8 and TRBJ1-1, with a possible D match to TRBD1 (5 bases). This CDR3 has 15 amino acids. The V and J ends lost 0 bases and 3 bases respectively, with 11 bases between them. The germline CDR1 and CDR2 sequences are SGHVS and FQNEAQ. The CDR3 loop reads CASSLAQGGDTEAFF. DNA of the CDR3: TGTGCCAGCAGCTTAGCGCAGGGAGGGGACACTGAAGCTTTCTTT.

The CDR3 sequence: CASRLREGTGELFF. DNA of the CDR3: TGTGCCAGCCGGCTCCGGGAGGGCACCGGGGAGCTGTTTTTT. The chain uses TRBV2 and TRBJ2-2; TRBD2 aligns across 8 bases. This CDR3 has 14 residues. Trimming took 8 bases from V and 4 from J; bases not matched to a gene: 6. The germline gives CDR1 SNHLY, CDR2 FYNNEI.

Note on this clonotype: At one boundary the junction diverges from the germline segment, which might be a read error. V gene TRBV18 combines with J gene TRBJ1-2; no firm D call. This CDR3 has 14 amino acids. Germline V gene sequence: CDR1 KGHSH, CDR2 LQKENI. CDR3 nucleotides: TGTGCCGGCTCACCACCGTCAGTTAACTATGGCTACACCTTC. Its translation is CAGSPPSVNYGYTF.

This clonotype occurred a few times. CDR3 region: CASSLGVINGYTF. In nucleotides, the CDR3 is TGTGCCAGCAGCTTAGGGGTGATTAATGGCTACACCTTC. J is TRBJ1-2 and V is TRBV7-9; D is ambiguous. Looked up from germline, CDR1 is SEHNR and CDR2 is FQNEAQ (reference sequence). Trimming removed 1 base at V and 6 bases at J, with 9 bases between. The CDR3 has 13 residues.

V and J are TRBV20-1 and TRBJ1-4; 9 positions match TRBD1. V shed 5 bases, J shed 8 bases, and the junction held 12 bases outside the gene matches. Germline V CDR1 and CDR2: DFQATT, SNEGSKA (reference sequence). The CDR3 consists of 15 residues. CDR3 in amino acids: CSAFRTGATREKLFF. CDR3 bases: TGCAGTGCTTTCCGGACAGGGGCGACGAGGGAAAAACTGTTTTTT.

The gene calls are TRBV7-3 and TRBJ2-6; D call uncertain. Trimming left V 0 bases short and J 1 base short, with 10 bases between. The germline V gene encodes CDR1 SGHTA and CDR2 FQGTGA. The CDR3 contains 17 residues. CDR3 in DNA: TGTGCCAGCAGCTTAACGTCTCAAGGGTCTGGGGCCAACGTCCTGACTTTC. It translates to CASSLTSQGSGANVLTF. The variable domain in full, completed from reference TRBV7-3 and TRBJ2-6, reads GAGVSQTPSNKVTEKGKYVELRCDPISGHTALYWYRQSLGQGPEFLIYFQGTGAADDSGLPNDRFFAVRPEGSVSTLKIQRTERGDSAVYLCASSLTSQGSGANVLTFGAGSRLTVL.

V and J are TRBV5-1 and TRBJ2-5; D not certain. The CDR3 covers 15 residues. From germline, CDR1 is SGHRS and CDR2 YFSETQ. Trimming removed 3 bases at V and 11 bases at J, with 23 bases between. The CDR3 reads CASSYDGNSYNEQYF. CDR3 nucleotide sequence: TGCGCCAGCAGCTACGACGGAAACTCCTACAATGAGCAGTACTTC.

Comment on this clonotype: One end of the junction varies from germline; a read error may be responsible. This sequence joins TRBV12-3 or TRBV12-4 and TRBJ2-5; 9 nucleotides line up with TRBD1. The CDR3 is 15 residues long. This CDR3 reads CAGSQTGGRGETQYF. The CDR3 coding sequence is TGTGCCGGCAGTCAGACAGGGGGTCGGGGAGAGACCCAGTACTTC.